This T cell receptor beta chain was sequenced for a study of CD8 T cells in ankylosing spondylitis (dated by TCRdb to about 2017). Context from the whole study: The study profiled T cell receptor beta repertoires in healthy donors and ankylosing spondylitis patients to find disease-linked TCR variants. The whole study cohort included 90 to 120 healthy donors and 20 to 30 ankylosing spondylitis patients. Peripheral blood was sampled, and synovial fluid was additionally collected from ankylosing spondylitis patients. The paper as a whole reports these results and caveats: According to the report, matched synovial fluid samples from ankylosing spondylitis patients were significantly enriched for the disease-linked clones. Some motif variants had previously been reported in the synovial fluid and blood of reactive arthritis patients, which suggests shared mechanisms of disease initiation. The disease-linked clones showed a CD8+ phenotype and occurred at relatively low frequencies in peripheral blood. Blood from ankylosing spondylitis patients appeared to be characterized by a TCR beta motif made up of several highly homologous amino acid variants.

Data came from an Illumina HiSeq 2500. Quantitative 5'-RACE with molecular barcodes was the method used to prepare the TCR beta libraries. The original methods were these. A new computational method, built on a probabilistic model of VDJ rearrangement, was used to identify disease-linked TCR variants. TCRdb trimmed the raw reads at Q25, called clones with MiXCR and kept productive beta chains. Entries are consolidated by CDR3 protein sequence, retaining the most common genes and DNA. The V and J calls reflect TCRdb's pipeline rather than the authors' work. Here the sample has around 480,000 distinct CDR3 sequences; over 15% occur a single time. Of the sample, approximately 0.97% is held by the ten largest clones. In its sample, this clonotype was seen a few times. Its recognized antigen is unknown. Base-call qualities are not available, and no considerably larger clone is one nucleotide away. The TCR was taken from a male donor with ankylosing spondylitis. The sequencing sample was made of blood, either unsorted or a sorted T cell fraction (not recorded which).

This receptor has the CDR3 CATSMGGQGPRGYTF. The DNA is as follows: TGTGCCACCAGCATGGGGGGACAGGGCCCTCGGGGCTACACCTTC. The rearranged chain carries TRBV15 and TRBJ1-2, with TRBD1 matching 9 junction bases. The CDR3 measures 15 amino acids from cysteine to phenylalanine. The only DNA kept is the CDR3, 45 bases in frame from the first base. Trimmed from V: 4 bases; trimmed from J: 8 bases; junction bases lacking a gene match: 11. Taken from the germline V gene (reference sequence), the CDR1 and CDR2 loops are LNHNV and YYDKDF.